A selection of T cell receptor beta chains follows, all from one sample in a study of OX40 agonist ivuxolimab in advanced cancers. Here immunoSEQ multiplex PCR was the method, and the copy in TCRdb shows in-frame clones only, minus some. Among approximately 44,000 clones listed, approximately 86% were seen once. The sequencing here drew on CD4+ or CD8+ T cells sorted from blood, taken in a trial of the OX40 agonist ivuxolimab. The receptors were sampled from an adult with an advanced solid tumor such as melanoma, head and neck, liver or kidney cancer. CDR3s include the opening cysteine and the closing phenylalanine or tryptophan. Each record gives: V gene, D gene, clone size, J gene, CDR3 DNA, CDR3 protein. The D gene is left open where the match is weak. Rows may omit the clone size; those that give it use once, few, many or a size class.

TRBV28	TRBD1	NA	TRBJ1-2	TGTGCCAGCAGTTTAGCGACAGGGACGTATGGCTACACCTTC	CASSLATGTYGYTF
TRBV7-9	NA	NA	TRBJ2-1	TGTGCCAGCAGCTTAGTCCGGGGGATATTCAATGAGCAGTTCTTC	CASSLVRGIFNEQFF
TRBV4-1	NA	NA	TRBJ2-7	TGCGCCAGCAGCCAAGATGGTCAGGGTCGATTGTACGAGCAGTACTTC	CASSQDGQGRLYEQYF
TRBV30	NA	once	TRBJ2-5	TGTGCCTGGAGGCAGGGTATAGAGACCCAGTACTTC	CAWRQGIETQYF
TRBV6-1	NA	NA	TRBJ2-7	TGTGCCACCCGACCCTCCGGAAACTACGAGCAGTACTTC	CATRPSGNYEQYF
TRBV9	TRBD2	NA	TRBJ2-3	TGTGCCAGCAGCGTAGTCCCGCGGGGGGGCCCGGATACGCAGTATTTT	CASSVVPRGGPDTQYF
TRBV29-1	TRBD2	few	TRBJ2-1	TGCAGCGTGGTTAGCGGGGGGCGAAATGAGCAGTTCTTC	CSVVSGGRNEQFF
TRBV19	NA	NA	TRBJ1-1	TGTGCCAGTACGCGGGACGGCGCCTATGAAGCTTTCTTT	CASTRDGAYEAFF
TRBV28	NA	NA	TRBJ1-2	TGTGCCAGCAGTGAGGGCTATGGCTACACCTTC	CASSEGYGYTF
TRBV6-5	NA	NA	TRBJ2-4	TGTGCCAGCAGAGACCCGGGACCCCAAAACATTCAGTACTTC	CASRDPGPQNIQYF
TRBV19	NA	NA	TRBJ1-6	TGTGCCAGTAGAACGACGGGTGCGGCACCCCTCCACTTT	CASRTTGAAPLHF
TRBV7-2	TRBD2	NA	TRBJ2-3	TGTGCCAGCAGCTTAGGGACTAGCGGGGGCACTTTCACAGATACGCAGTATTTT	CASSLGTSGGTFTDTQYF
TRBV18	NA	NA	TRBJ1-2	TGTGCCAGCTCACAGGGTCAGGATGGCTACACCTTC	CASSQGQDGYTF
TRBV7-2	NA	NA	TRBJ1-1	TGTGCCAGCAGCTTAGTGGCCGGGGGCCCTGAAGCTTTCTTT	CASSLVAGGPEAFF
TRBV14	TRBD2	NA	TRBJ2-1	TGTGCCAGCAGTAGGACTAGCGGATACAATGAGCAGTTCTTC	CASSRTSGYNEQFF
TRBV28	TRBD2	NA	TRBJ2-1	TGTGCCAGCAGTGGGGGGACTATGGGTGAGCAGTTCTTC	CASSGGTMGEQFF
TRBV10-1	NA	NA	TRBJ1-5	TGCGCCAGCATTGGTGTGGGGGGAGTCGATCAGCCCCAGCATTTT	CASIGVGGVDQPQHF
TRBV28	TRBD2	NA	TRBJ2-3	TGTGCCAGCCCGAGGGATAGCGGGGGTAGCACAGATACGCAGTATTTT	CASPRDSGGSTDTQYF
TRBV7-2	TRBD1	NA	TRBJ1-3	TGTGCCAGCAGCCCCTACGGGACAGCCTCTGGAAACACCATATATTTT	CASSPYGTASGNTIYF
TRBV18	NA	NA	TRBJ2-7	TGTGCCAGCTCACCGGTGGACACTGTCTACGAGCAGTACTTC	CASSPVDTVYEQYF
TRBV7-6	NA	NA	TRBJ1-2	TGTGCCAGCAGCTTCGGACCGTCAAGGGATTATGGCTACACCTTC	CASSFGPSRDYGYTF
TRBV5-4	NA	NA	TRBJ1-1	TGTGCCAGCAGCTCCCGGGTTTCCACTGAAGCTTTCTTT	CASSSRVSTEAFF